This TCR beta chain was captured in a study of blood T cell repertoires in COVID-19 (dated by TCRdb to about 2020). A note on the overall study: Samples covering the acute and convalescent phases of COVID-19 were provided by collaborators in the United States, Italy and Spain. The prospective study material was composed of cDNA or gDNA derived from T cells, B-cell-depleted T cells, or PBMCs. Subjects who had been exposed to COVID-19, were actively infected with it, or had recovered from it provided the deeply sampled blood TCRbeta repertoires that made up the dataset. The repertoires were released in a freely available public database intended as a resource for research on the immune response to SARS-CoV-2. Samples came from the ongoing ImmuneRACE study (first 160 participants) plus 1,254 subjects from 6 global collaborators. A de-identified subject ID, COVID-19 status, age in years and sex were almost always included in the sample metadata. HLA class I and class II types, where available, came from metadata supplied by the sample provider rather than from assay-based typing. The paper's findings and limits, for the study overall: How much clinical and demographic metadata was included differed by source and by participant, and the metadata was provided uncurated.

The collaborating institutions used their own protocols to collect whole blood in K2EDTA tubes. Collaborator samples were shipped for TCRbeta analysis as frozen whole blood, isolated PBMCs, or DNA extracted from either sample type. As regards this clone: It has no known antigen specificity. Base qualities are not recorded, but no much larger clone differs from it by a single base.

For CDR1 and CDR2, the germline V gene lists LGHNA and YNFKEQ. Trimming takes 0 bases from V and 5 bases from J, and the germline ends sit 11 bases apart. The CDR3, from cysteine to phenylalanine, totals 15 residues. The entry retains the CDR3 DNA only, 45 bases that are in frame from base 1. TCRbeta CDR3 regions were amplified from genomic DNA by means of the immunoSEQ Assay, a bias-controlled multiplex PCR. The study's processing was this. Nucleated cell counts per sample were estimated from amplification of reference gene primers within the assay. Sequence reads were collapsed and filtered to measure the absolute abundance of every unique TCRbeta CDR3 rearrangement. For each sample, productive Simpson clonality was calculated as the square root of Simpson's diversity index over productive rearrangements. The table was pulled from immuneACCESS by TCRdb, which kept in-frame rearrangements only. Such tables lose some clones; where checked, under half of the loss comes from unresolved V genes, and the rest has no known cause. That table is the source of V, J and clone size, and D and trimming were worked out from the DNA. The sample table holds about 340,000 clones, of which 65% to 85% were seen once. Clones ranked in the top ten supply under 3% of the sample.

This receptor was obtained from a man younger than 45 with active or convalescent COVID-19. In this chain, TRBV4-2 is recombined with TRBJ2-1, and the D gene may be TRBD1, 6 bases matching. Sequences were obtained from peripheral blood. CDR3 region: CASSQEMDSHNEQFF. The DNA is as follows: TGTGCCAGCAGCCAAGAAATGGACAGTCACAATGAGCAGTTCTTC.